Reported below is one TCR beta chain. This sample was taken from a study of blood T cell repertoires in COVID-19. Profiled with immunoSEQ multiplex PCR; TCRdb holds only in-frame clones, not every one. The table lists more than 60,000 clones, 86% of them singletons. Material: peripheral blood. The TCR comes from a man in his forties or fifties with active COVID-19.

This chain's CDR3 is CASSLEGRGQPQHF. The CDR3, as DNA: TGTGCCAGCAGCTTAGAAGGTCGGGGTCAGCCCCAGCATTTT. The V call is TRBV7-2, the J call TRBJ1-5; D is undetermined. The CDR3 has 14 amino acids. Germline lookup yields CDR1 SGHTA and CDR2 FQGNSA. Trimming left V 1 base short and J 6 bases short, with 10 bases between.